These 9 T cell receptor beta chains originate from one sample sequenced in a study of neurological immune-mediated disorders. TCRdb re-called the 5' RACE reads with MiXCR, one entry per CDR3 protein. The sample lists about 62,000 distinct CDR3 sequences; 4% to 6% were seen once. Sequenced material: PBMCs. The receptor set was obtained from a woman aged 50 to 65 with multiple sclerosis.

This clonotype was recorded many times. V gene TRBV20-1 combines with J gene TRBJ1-5, with TRBD1 matching over 7 bases. Germline lookup yields CDR1 DFQATT and CDR2 SNEGSKA (reference sequence). The CDR3 is made up of 15 amino acids. Trimming cost V 0 bases and J 5 bases; bases outside gene matches: 7. CDR3 nucleotide sequence: TGCAGTGCTAGAGAGGGAGGGGGCGGTGATCAGCCCCAGCATTTT. Translation: CSAREGGGGDQPQHF.

There are many counts of this clonotype. This chain connects TRBV12-3 or TRBV12-4 to TRBJ2-1, with 14 bases identical to TRBD2. Trimming cost V 5 bases and J 13 bases; bases outside gene matches: 10. There are 15 residues in the CDR3. In DNA, the CDR3 is TGTGCCAGCAGTGAGACTAGCGGGGGGGCGGGATACCAGTTCTTC. Translating it yields CASSETSGGAGYQFF.

There are many counts of this clonotype. The V and J genes are TRBV11-2 and TRBJ1-4, with 9 positions matching TRBD1. J was trimmed by 6 bases and V by 5 bases; bases with no gene match: 7. Per the germline V gene, CDR1 is SGHAT and CDR2 is FQNNGV. This CDR3 comprises 15 residues. DNA of the CDR3: TGTGCCAGCAGCCGCGAGGGACAGGGTTATGAAAAACTGTTTTTT. This codes for CASSREGQGYEKLFF.

This clonotype was observed a few times. V usage is TRBV3-1 and J usage is TRBJ2-5, with 8 bases identical to TRBD1. Per germline, CDR1 LGHDT and CDR2 YNNKEL (reference sequence). The CDR3 contains 12 residues. Trimming removed 7 bases from V and 4 bases from J; junction bases left unmatched: 2. The CDR3: CASMDRAETQYF. DNA for the CDR3: TGTGCCAGCATGGACAGGGCAGAGACCCAGTACTTC.

The V gene is TRBV18, the J gene TRBJ1-2; 9 nucleotides align to TRBD1. V was clipped by 3 bases and J by 2 bases; unmatched bases: 7. Germline V gives CDR1 KGHSH, CDR2 LQKENI. The CDR3 is 16 residues long. The DNA for the CDR3 is TGTGCCAGCTCACCCTTCCCCGGGACAGGGAACTATGGCTACACCTTC. Its protein product is CASSPFPGTGNYGYTF.

This clonotype has at least ten counts. The rearrangement links TRBV4-1 to TRBJ1-2; D gene ambiguous. The length of the CDR3 is 16 residues. Germline-derived CDR1 and CDR2 are MGHRA and YSYEKL. V shed 0 bases and J shed 0 bases, with 11 bases lying between them. This chain's CDR3 is CASSQDRRLANYGYTF. The CDR3 coding sequence is TGCGCCAGCAGCCAAGATCGTCGGCTAGCTAACTATGGCTACACCTTC.

This clonotype was recorded a few times. The V gene is TRBV4-3, the J gene TRBJ2-1, with D maybe TRBD1 (8 bases). Trimming pared 4 bases from V and 7 bases from J, leaving 20 bases between. This CDR3 comprises 16 residues. Per the germline V gene, CDR1 is LGHNA and CDR2 is YSLEER. CDR3 in DNA: TGCGCCAGCAGCCGGGGGAACAGGGGGGGCGTAAATGAGCAGTTCTTC. This translates into CASSRGNRGGVNEQFF.

As regards this clonotype: One junction end disagrees with the germline gene, perhaps due to a read error. This rearrangement joins TRBV4-1 to TRBJ1-6; D call uncertain. The CDR3 runs to 14 residues. Germline lookup yields CDR1 MGHRA and CDR2 YSYEKL. CDR3 in amino acids: CASSQVVGDMALNF. The CDR3 region has the DNA TGCGCCAGCAGCCAAGTCGTTGGGGATATGGCCCTCAACTTT.

This clonotype was observed at least ten times. CDR3 nucleotides: TGCAGTGCCCTACCCGACAGGGCCGAGCAGTACTTC. Its protein is CSALPDRAEQYF. The chain is built from TRBV20-1 and TRBJ2-7; the match to TRBD1 covers 7 bases. Trimming at V came to 6 bases and at J to 6 bases, leaving 8 bases not matched to a gene. The germline CDR1 and CDR2 sequences are DFQATT and SNEGSKA (reference sequence). This CDR3 is built from 12 residues.